The 21 T cell receptor beta chains listed next were all sequenced from one sample in a study of CD8 T cells in Susac syndrome. Random hexamers primed reverse transcription of about 0.5 to 1 ug RNA. TCRdb re-called the immunoSEQ multiplex PCR reads with MiXCR, one entry per CDR3 protein. The sample comprises about 200,000 distinct CDR3 sequences, approximately 94% of which are singletons, and under 0.095% rests with the top ten. The source material was CD4+ T cells from PBMCs. Receptors originate from a human donor with multiple sclerosis.

The rearrangement joins TRBV20-1 to TRBJ2-5, with D perhaps matching TRBD1 (6 bases). This CDR3 spans 13 amino acids. The V and J ends lost 1 base and 4 bases respectively, with 10 bases between them. In germline, CDR1 is DFQATT, CDR2 SNEGSKA (reference sequence). The CDR3 is CSARAQGAETQYF. CDR3 DNA sequence: TGCAGTGCTAGAGCACAGGGAGCAGAGACCCAGTACTTC.

V and J are TRBV20-1 and TRBJ1-2, with D unclear. Germline V gene data show CDR1 as DFQATT and CDR2 as SNEGSKA (reference sequence). The CDR3 runs to 17 residues. V was clipped by 3 bases and J by 2 bases, with 22 bases between them. The CDR3 DNA reads as TGCAGTGCTAGGTGGTCGGTAGGGCCTCTCGGAAACTATGGCTACACCTTC. Translated, it gives CSARWSVGPLGNYGYTF.

The J gene is TRBJ2-7, the V gene TRBV29-1, with D possibly called TRBD1 or TRBD2 (6 bases each). The CDR3 contains 13 residues. Germline V lookup: CDR1 SQVTM, CDR2 ANQGSEA. The V end lost 4 bases, the J end lost 2 bases, and 12 bases lay between the germline ends. CDR3 DNA sequence: TGCAGCGTTGGGGGGGCCCACCCCTACGAGCAGTACTTC. Its translation is CSVGGAHPYEQYF.

The chain combines TRBV12-3 or TRBV12-4 with TRBJ2-2; D perhaps matches TRBD2 (6 bases). The CDR3 runs to 15 residues. Trimming took off 4 bases at V and 4 bases at J, with 13 bases between the two ends. CDR3 region: CASSYLRGTTGELFF. CDR3 sequence (DNA): TGTGCCAGCAGTTACTTACGGGGGACCACCGGGGAGCTGTTTTTT.

The CDR3 sequence: CASSPGVGDQPQHF. The CDR3 nucleotides are TGTGCCAGCAGCCCAGGGGTAGGGGATCAGCCCCAGCATTTT. The gene calls are TRBV7-6 and TRBJ1-5; possible D gene TRBD1, 6 bases. Germline V gene sequence: CDR1 SGHVS, CDR2 FNYEAQ. V shed 5 bases and J shed 5 bases, with 13 bases lying between them. The CDR3 length is 14 residues.

The chain recombines TRBV9 with TRBJ2-3; D is ambiguous. Germline V gene sequence: CDR1 SGDLS, CDR2 YYNGEE. CDR3 length: 14 amino acids. The V gene lost 0 bases and the J gene lost 0 bases, with 5 bases spanning the gap. The CDR3 sequence is CASSVVGSTDTQYF. The DNA of the CDR3 is TGTGCCAGCAGCGTAGTGGGGAGCACAGATACGCAGTATTTT. The full variable domain, with the rest looked up from reference TRBV9 and TRBJ2-3, is DSGVTQTPKHLITATGQRVTLRCSPRSGDLSVYWYQQSLDQGLQFLIQYYNGEERAKGNILERFSAQQFPDLHSELNLSSLELGDSALYFCASSVVGSTDTQYFGPGTRLTVL.

The chain combines TRBV7-9 with TRBJ2-2; D may be TRBD2 (5 bases). The CDR3 loop spans 13 amino acids. Between the trimmed V and J ends, which lost 1 base and 6 bases, there was a span of 6 bases. The germline gives CDR1 SEHNR, CDR2 FQNEAQ (reference sequence). The CDR3 DNA sequence: TGTGCCAGCAGCTTAGGAGGGTCCGGGGAGCTGTTTTTT. Protein product: CASSLGGSGELFF.

V usage is TRBV29-1 and J usage is TRBJ1-2; D not resolved. V lost 0 bases and J lost 8, with 10 bases in between. The germline V gene encodes CDR1 SQVTM and CDR2 ANQGSEA. CDR3 length equals 12 residues. The CDR3 here is CSVEDLGGGYTF. The CDR3 nucleotides read TGCAGCGTTGAAGATCTGGGCGGAGGCTACACCTTC.

The V gene is TRBV6-6, the J gene TRBJ2-7; D is unresolved. CDR3 size: 13 residues. Trimming removed 2 bases from V and 0 bases from J, with 5 bases in between. Looked up from germline, CDR1 is MNHNY and CDR2 is SVGAGI (reference sequence). CDR3 nucleotide sequence: TGTGCCAGCAGTTACGGGGACTCCTACGAGCAGTACTTC. Protein product: CASSYGDSYEQYF.

This clonotype has a single count. The V gene is TRBV29-1, the J gene TRBJ2-1; 12 nucleotides match TRBD1. The V gene's germline CDR1 is SQVTM and CDR2 ANQGSEA. The V and J ends lost 7 bases and 2 bases, in that order; junction bases with no gene match: 9. This CDR3 comprises 16 residues. The CDR3 sequence is CSARDRGRGAYNEQFF. DNA for the CDR3: TGCAGCGCGAGGGACAGGGGGCGAGGGGCCTACAATGAGCAGTTCTTC.

The rearrangement links TRBV29-1 to TRBJ1-4; TRBD1 might be the D (6 bases). CDR3 length: 13 residues. Germline V lookup: CDR1 SQVTM, CDR2 ANQGSEA. The V and J ends lost 0 bases and 7 bases respectively, with 9 bases between them. This chain's CDR3 is CSVEDRGVEKLFF. The CDR3 coding sequence is TGCAGCGTTGAAGACAGGGGTGTTGAAAAACTGTTTTTT.

The gene calls are TRBV30 and TRBJ1-1; D possibly corresponds to TRBD1 (6 bases). CDR1 and CDR2 from the germline V gene are GTSNPN and SVGIG (reference sequence). The CDR3 covers 12 residues. The V and J ends lost 8 bases and 8 bases respectively, with 18 bases between them. The CDR3 coding sequence is TGTGCCGCGACTCGTGGGGGGACAGAAGCTTTCTTT. This gives the protein CAATRGGTEAFF. Using reference TRBV30 and TRBJ1-1 for the parts outside the CDR3, the full variable domain is SQTIHQWPATLVQPVGSPLSLECTVEGTSNPNLYWYRQAAGRGLQLLFYSVGIGQISSEVPQNLSASRPQDRQFILSSKKLLLSDSGFYLCAATRGGTEAFFGQGTRLTVV.

The J gene is TRBJ1-1, the V gene TRBV20-1; no clear D. Trimming removed 0 bases from V and 7 bases from J, with 12 bases in between. This CDR3 has 13 residues. Germline values: CDR1 DFQATT, CDR2 SNEGSKA (reference sequence). For the CDR3, the DNA is TGCAGTGCTAGAGAGCCCCTTAAAGATGAAGCTTTCTTT. It translates to CSAREPLKDEAFF.

This chain links TRBV30 with TRBJ2-2; D may be TRBD2 (6 bases). Per the germline V gene, CDR1 is GTSNPN and CDR2 is SVGIG (reference sequence). This CDR3 comprises 15 residues. Trimming pared 4 bases from V and 6 bases from J, leaving 18 bases between. This chain's CDR3 is CAWTGGLLGAGELFF. The CDR3 region has the DNA TGTGCCTGGACCGGGGGACTCCTGGGAGCCGGGGAGCTGTTTTTT.

The CDR3 here is CASDRGAYGYTF. CDR3 bases: TGTGCTTCGGACAGGGGAGCGTATGGCTACACCTTC. The rearrangement links TRBV30 to TRBJ1-2, with TRBD1 identical over 9 bases. The germline V gene has CDR1 GTSNPN and CDR2 SVGIG (reference sequence). There are 12 residues in the CDR3.

This chain joins TRBV30 and TRBJ1-5; D remains ambiguous. The CDR3 totals 13 residues. With 3 bases removed from V and 7 bases from J, the gap between germline ends came to 13 bases. Germline CDR1 reads GTSNPN; CDR2 reads SVGIG (reference sequence). The CDR3 here is CAWRKGAGQPQHF. In DNA, the CDR3 is TGTGCCTGGAGAAAAGGTGCGGGACAGCCCCAGCATTTT.

The chain has TRBV4-3 and TRBJ2-7; maybe TRBD1 (6 bases). Trimming shortened V by 0 bases and J by 2 bases, and 8 bases separated the two germline ends. This CDR3 spans 14 amino acids. Looked up from germline, CDR1 is LGHNA and CDR2 is YSLEER. CDR3 sequence: CASSQEPGAYEQYF. The CDR3 region has the DNA TGCGCCAGCAGCCAAGAACCAGGGGCCTACGAGCAGTACTTC.

This chain uses TRBV5-4 with TRBJ2-1; perhaps D is TRBD1 or TRBD2 (5 bases each). V lost 4 bases to trimming and J lost 3 bases, with 14 bases between them. The CDR3 totals 15 residues. The germline V gene has CDR1 SGHNT and CDR2 YYREEE (reference sequence). The CDR3 loop reads CASSGRESFYNEQFF. The CDR3 DNA reads TGTGCCAGCAGCGGCAGGGAGTCCTTCTACAATGAGCAGTTCTTC.

V usage is TRBV10-3 and J usage is TRBJ1-6, with a weak D call TRBD1 (5 bases). The CDR3 is made up of 12 amino acids. Germline loops: CDR1 ENHRY, CDR2 SYGVKD. Trimming shortened V by 6 bases and J by 7 bases, and 7 bases separated the two germline ends. CDR3 in DNA: TGTGCCATCAGGGGGGGGAATTCACCCCTCCACTTT. Amino acids: CAIRGGNSPLHF.

This chain links TRBV30 with TRBJ1-2; D is unclear. The CDR3 length is 11 residues. V was shortened by 4 bases and J by 0 bases, with 3 bases between the two germline ends. Germline V lookup: CDR1 GTSNPN, CDR2 SVGIG (reference sequence). CDR3: CAWTPNYGYTF. The CDR3 DNA is TGTGCCTGGACTCCTAACTATGGCTACACCTTC. Full variable domain (remainder filled in from reference TRBV30 and TRBJ1-2): SQTIHQWPATLVQPVGSPLSLECTVEGTSNPNLYWYRQAAGRGLQLLFYSVGIGQISSEVPQNLSASRPQDRQFILSSKKLLLSDSGFYLCAWTPNYGYTFGSGTRLTVV.

V gene TRBV4-1 combines with J gene TRBJ2-5; 7 bases line up with TRBD2. The V segment lost 5 bases and the J segment 5 bases; nucleotides outside the gene matches: 14. CDR1 is MGHRA and CDR2 is YSYEKL in the germline V gene. CDR3 length: 16 residues. The CDR3 coding sequence is TGCGCCAGCAGCGACGGACTTGGGGGGGGAAGTGAGACCCAGTACTTC. It is translated as CASSDGLGGGSETQYF.